This T cell receptor beta chain was sequenced in a study of T cells in Graves' hyperthyroidism and ophthalmopathy. This CDR3 spans 14 amino acids. Germline lookup yields CDR1 SGHTA and CDR2 FQGNSA. Trimming removed 5 bases from V and 3 bases from J, with 14 bases in between. The table lists this clonotype with many counts. Its antigen is undetermined. From roughly 10 ml of fresh peripheral blood, PBMCs were isolated. RNA transcripts served as the template for amplifying TCR beta CDR3 regions. The TCR CDR3 first-round RT-PCR relied on the HTBI primer set. TCRdb called the multiplex PCR reads again in MiXCR, with one record for every CDR3 protein. The profile shows some 510,000 distinct CDR3 sequences, less than 25% of them singletons. Points from the study as a whole: Stable hyperthyroidism and ophthalmopathy were separated using 13 V-J signatures.

The chain combines TRBV7-2 with TRBJ2-7; D may be TRBD1 or TRBD2 (5 bases each). This clonotype originated in a man aged 18-30 years with Graves' hyperthyroidism. The sample taken for sequencing was blood. The CDR3 DNA reads as TGTGCCAGCAGCCCCGGGACGGATTACTACGAGCAGTACTTC. Translation: CASSPGTDYYEQYF.